The T cell receptor beta chain described here comes from a study of long-term antiretroviral therapy in people with HIV. An immunoSEQ assay, version v3.0, was performed at survey level. TCRdb's table, derived via immunoSEQ multiplex PCR, lists solely in-frame clones and lacks some. The data contain roughly 44,000 clones, 90% to 95% of them singletons. The CDR3 runs 15 residues. Trimming shortened V by 0 bases and J by 6 bases, and 12 bases separated the two germline ends. Germline V gene data show CDR1 as LGHNA and CDR2 as YSLEER. Concerning this clone itself: Its antigen is unknown.

Regarding the study as a whole: The clones with expansion before ART were dominant in the repertoire at all time points.

The chain uses TRBV4-3 and TRBJ2-1; maybe TRBD2 (6 bases). The receptor comes from a woman aged 45-65 years with HIV. Sequenced here: unsorted PBMCs, sampled 3.7 years after starting antiretroviral therapy. The CDR3 DNA sequence: TGCGCCAGCAGCCAAGATGGGCGGGATACCAATGAGCAGTTCTTC. This translates into CASSQDGRDTNEQFF.